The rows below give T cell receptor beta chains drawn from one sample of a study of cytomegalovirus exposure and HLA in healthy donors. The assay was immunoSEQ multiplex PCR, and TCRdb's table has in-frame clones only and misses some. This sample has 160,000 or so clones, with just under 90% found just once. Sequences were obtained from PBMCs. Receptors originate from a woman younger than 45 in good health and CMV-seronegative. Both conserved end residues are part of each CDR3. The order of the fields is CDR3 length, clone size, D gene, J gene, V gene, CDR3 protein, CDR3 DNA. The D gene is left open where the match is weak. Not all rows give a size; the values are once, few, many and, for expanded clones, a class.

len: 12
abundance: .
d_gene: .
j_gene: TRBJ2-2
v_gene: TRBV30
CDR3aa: CAWSLYTGELFF
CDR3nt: TGTGCCTGGAGCCTCTACACCGGGGAGCTGTTTTTT

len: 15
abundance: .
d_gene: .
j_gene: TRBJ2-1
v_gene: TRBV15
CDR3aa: CATSRSGSGNNEQFF
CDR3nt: TGTGCCACCAGCAGATCAGGGTCTGGGAACAATGAGCAGTTCTTC

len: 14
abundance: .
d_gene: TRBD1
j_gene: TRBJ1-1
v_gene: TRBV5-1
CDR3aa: CASSPGQGNTEAFF
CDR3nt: TGCGCCAGCAGCCCCGGACAGGGTAACACTGAAGCTTTCTTT

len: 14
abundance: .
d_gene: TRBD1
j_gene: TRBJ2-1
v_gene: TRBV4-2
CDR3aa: CASSKTTGRNEQFF
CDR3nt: TGTGCCAGCAGCAAAACGACAGGGCGCAATGAGCAGTTCTTC

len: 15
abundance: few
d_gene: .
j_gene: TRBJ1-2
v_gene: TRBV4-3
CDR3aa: CASSQEIATGSGYTF
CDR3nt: TGCGCCAGCAGCCAAGAGATCGCCACGGGTAGTGGCTACACCTTC

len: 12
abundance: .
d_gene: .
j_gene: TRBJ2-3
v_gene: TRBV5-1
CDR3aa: CASRQSTDTQYF
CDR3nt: TGCGCCAGCAGGCAGAGCACAGATACGCAGTATTTT

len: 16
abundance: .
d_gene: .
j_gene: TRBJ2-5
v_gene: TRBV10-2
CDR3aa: CASSHRLAGSGETQYF
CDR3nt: TGCGCCAGCAGTCATAGGCTAGCCGGGAGTGGAGAGACCCAGTACTTC

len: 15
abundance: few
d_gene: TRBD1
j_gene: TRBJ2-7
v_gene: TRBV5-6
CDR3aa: CASSLGQGSSYEQYF
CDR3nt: TGTGCCAGCAGCTTAGGACAGGGATCCTCCTACGAGCAGTACTTC

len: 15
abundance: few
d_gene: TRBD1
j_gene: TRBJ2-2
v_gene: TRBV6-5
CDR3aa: CASSSQGAVTGELFF
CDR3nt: TGTGCCAGCAGTTCACAGGGGGCAGTGACCGGGGAGCTGTTTTTT

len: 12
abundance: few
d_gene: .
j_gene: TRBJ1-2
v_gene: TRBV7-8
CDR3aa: CASSLGEVGYTF
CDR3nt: TGTGCCAGCAGCTTAGGAGAGGTTGGCTACACCTTC

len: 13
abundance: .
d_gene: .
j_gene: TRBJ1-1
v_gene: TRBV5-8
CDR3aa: CASRLIPANEAFF
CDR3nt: TGTGCCAGCAGACTAATTCCAGCTAATGAAGCTTTCTTT

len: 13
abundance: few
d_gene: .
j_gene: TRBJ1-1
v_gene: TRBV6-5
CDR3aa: CASSHRENTEAFF
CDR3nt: TGTGCCAGCAGTCACAGAGAGAACACTGAAGCTTTCTTT

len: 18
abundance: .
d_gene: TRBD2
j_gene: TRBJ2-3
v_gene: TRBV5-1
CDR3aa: CASSFPGLAGGPSDTQYF
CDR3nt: TGCGCCAGCAGCTTCCCGGGACTAGCGGGGGGGCCGTCAGATACGCAGTATTTT

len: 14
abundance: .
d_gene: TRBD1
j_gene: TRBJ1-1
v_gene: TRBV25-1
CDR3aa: CASSAGDRRTQAFF
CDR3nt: TGTGCCAGCAGTGCGGGGGACAGGCGTACGCAAGCTTTCTTT

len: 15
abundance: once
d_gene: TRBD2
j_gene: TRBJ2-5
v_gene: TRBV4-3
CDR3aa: CASSQDRGGQETQYF
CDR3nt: TGCGCCAGCAGCCAAGATCGCGGGGGTCAAGAGACCCAGTACTTC

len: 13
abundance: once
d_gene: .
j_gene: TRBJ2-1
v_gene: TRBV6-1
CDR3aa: CASSEGAAIEQFF
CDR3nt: TGTGCCAGCAGTGAAGGGGCAGCAATTGAGCAGTTCTTC

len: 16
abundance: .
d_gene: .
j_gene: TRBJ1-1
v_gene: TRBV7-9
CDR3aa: CASSSRWRLGGTEAFF
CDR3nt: TGTGCCAGCAGCTCAAGGTGGAGACTCGGTGGCACTGAAGCTTTCTTT

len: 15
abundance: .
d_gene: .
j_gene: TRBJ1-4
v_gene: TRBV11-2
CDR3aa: CASSSPTGYDEKLFF
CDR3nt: TGTGCCAGCAGCTCACCAACAGGGTACGATGAAAAACTGTTTTTT

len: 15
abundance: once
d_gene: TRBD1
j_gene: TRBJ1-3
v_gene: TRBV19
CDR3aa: CASSRRTGAGNTIYF
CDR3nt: TGTGCCAGTAGTAGACGGACAGGGGCTGGAAACACCATATATTTT

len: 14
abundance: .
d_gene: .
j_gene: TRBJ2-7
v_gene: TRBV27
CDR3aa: CASSLSWSSYEQYF
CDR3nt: TGTGCCAGCAGTTTATCGTGGAGTTCCTACGAGCAGTACTTC

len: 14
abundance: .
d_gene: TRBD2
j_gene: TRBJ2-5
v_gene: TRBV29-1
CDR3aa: CSVDSGGIKETQYF
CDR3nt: TGCAGCGTCGATAGCGGGGGCATTAAAGAGACCCAGTACTTC

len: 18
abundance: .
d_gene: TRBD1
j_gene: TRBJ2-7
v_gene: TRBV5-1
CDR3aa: CASSLTSPGTGGFYEQYF
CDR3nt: TGCGCCAGCAGCTTGACTAGCCCCGGGACAGGTGGTTTCTACGAGCAGTACTTC

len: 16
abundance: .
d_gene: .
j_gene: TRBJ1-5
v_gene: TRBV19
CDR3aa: CASRGLGGRGNQPQHF
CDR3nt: TGTGCCAGTAGGGGCTTAGGGGGTCGCGGCAATCAGCCCCAGCATTTT

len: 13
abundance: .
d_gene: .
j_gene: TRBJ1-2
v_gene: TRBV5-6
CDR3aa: CASSSFPGNGYTF
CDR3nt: TGTGCCAGCAGCTCCTTTCCGGGAAACGGCTACACCTTC

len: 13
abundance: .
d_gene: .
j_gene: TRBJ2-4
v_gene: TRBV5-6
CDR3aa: CASSFQGSNIQYF
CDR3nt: TGTGCCAGCAGCTTCCAGGGGAGCAACATTCAGTACTTC

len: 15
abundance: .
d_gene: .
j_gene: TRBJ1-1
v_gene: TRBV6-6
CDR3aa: CASSYYMGEDTEAFF
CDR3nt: TGTGCCAGCAGTTATTATATGGGGGAGGACACTGAAGCTTTCTTT

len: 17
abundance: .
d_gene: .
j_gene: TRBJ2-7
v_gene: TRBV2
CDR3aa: CASSSDGTINGSYEQYF
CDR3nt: TGTGCCAGCAGTTCCGACGGGACAATTAACGGGTCCTACGAGCAGTACTTC

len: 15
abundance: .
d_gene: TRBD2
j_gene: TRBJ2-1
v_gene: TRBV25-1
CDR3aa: CASTERGGIYNEQFF
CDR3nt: TGTGCCAGCACTGAGCGGGGGGGAATCTACAATGAGCAGTTCTTC

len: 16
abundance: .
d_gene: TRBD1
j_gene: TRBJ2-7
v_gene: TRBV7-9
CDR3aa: CASSPLPGQYPYEQYF
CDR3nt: TGTGCCAGCAGCCCCCTCCCGGGACAGTACCCCTACGAGCAGTACTTC

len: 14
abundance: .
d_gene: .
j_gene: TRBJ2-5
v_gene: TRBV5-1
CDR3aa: CASSLGETGRTQYF
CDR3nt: TGCGCCAGCAGTTTGGGGGAGACGGGGAGGACCCAGTACTTC

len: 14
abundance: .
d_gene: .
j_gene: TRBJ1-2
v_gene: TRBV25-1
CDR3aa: CASSEIGGSHGYTF
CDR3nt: TGTGCCAGCAGTGAGATCGGGGGTAGCCATGGCTACACCTTC

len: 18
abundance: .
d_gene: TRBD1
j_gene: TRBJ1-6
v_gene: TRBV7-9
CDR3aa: CASSPTGTGPGYNSPLHF
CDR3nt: TGTGCCAGCAGCCCTACCGGGACAGGGCCCGGCTATAATTCACCCCTCCACTTT

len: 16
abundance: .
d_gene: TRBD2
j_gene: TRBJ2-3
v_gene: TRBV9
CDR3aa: CASSSTGGGRLDTQYF
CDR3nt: TGTGCCAGCAGCTCAACGGGCGGGGGGCGCCTAGATACGCAGTATTTT